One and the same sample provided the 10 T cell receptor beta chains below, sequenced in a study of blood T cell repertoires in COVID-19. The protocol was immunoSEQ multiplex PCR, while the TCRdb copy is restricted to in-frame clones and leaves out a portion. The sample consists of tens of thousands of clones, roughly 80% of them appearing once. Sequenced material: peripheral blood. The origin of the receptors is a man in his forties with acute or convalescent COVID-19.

The DNA for the CDR3 is TGTGCCAGCAGGGAGGGCGACACTGAAGCTTTCTTT. It codes for CASREGDTEAFF. The chain employs TRBV6-5 and TRBJ1-1; unclear D gene. The CDR3 has 12 residues. V gave up 6 bases and J gave up 3 bases, with 8 bases separating them. Germline values: CDR1 MNHEY, CDR2 SVGAGI.

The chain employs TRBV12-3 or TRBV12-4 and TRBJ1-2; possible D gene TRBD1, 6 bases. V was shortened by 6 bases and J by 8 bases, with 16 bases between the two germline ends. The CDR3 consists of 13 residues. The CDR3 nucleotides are TGTGCCAGCAGCCCTGACAGGCGTCGGGGCTACACCTTC. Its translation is CASSPDRRRGYTF.

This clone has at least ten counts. CDR3 sequence reads: CASSQDLAGGPTAETQYF. The CDR3 DNA reads as TGTGCCAGCAGCCAAGATTTAGCGGGGGGCCCTACCGCGGAGACCCAGTACTTC. V and J are TRBV4-2 and TRBJ2-5; 10 bases map to TRBD2. Germline assignment: CDR1 LGHNA and CDR2 YNFKEQ. Losses at the gene ends were 0 bases for V and 5 bases for J; bases not matched to a gene: 12. The CDR3 runs 18 residues.

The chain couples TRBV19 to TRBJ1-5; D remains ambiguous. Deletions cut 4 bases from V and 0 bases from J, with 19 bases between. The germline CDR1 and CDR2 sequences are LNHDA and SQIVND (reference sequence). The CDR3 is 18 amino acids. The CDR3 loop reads CASSTLTLISYSNQPQHF. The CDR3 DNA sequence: TGTGCCAGTAGTACCCTGACACTTATTAGTTATAGCAATCAGCCCCAGCATTTT.

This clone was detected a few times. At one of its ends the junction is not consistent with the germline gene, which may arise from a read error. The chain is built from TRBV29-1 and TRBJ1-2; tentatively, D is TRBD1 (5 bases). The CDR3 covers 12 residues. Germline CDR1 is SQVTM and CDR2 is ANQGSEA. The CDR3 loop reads CSVEDLVLREGF. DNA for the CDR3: TGCAGCGTTGAAGATCTGGTTCTCAGGGAGGGCTTC.

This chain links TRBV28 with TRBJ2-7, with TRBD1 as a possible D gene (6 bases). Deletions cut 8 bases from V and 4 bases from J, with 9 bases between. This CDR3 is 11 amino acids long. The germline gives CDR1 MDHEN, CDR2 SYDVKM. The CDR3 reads CASRDRYEQYF. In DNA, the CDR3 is TGTGCCAGCCGAGACAGGTACGAGCAGTACTTC.

The CDR3 is CASSYPGQETQYF. The CDR3 DNA follows: TGTGCCAGCAGTTACCCAGGGCAAGAGACCCAGTACTTC. V usage is TRBV27 and J usage is TRBJ2-5, with a possible D match to TRBD1 (5 bases). Trimming took 4 bases from V and 2 from J, leaving 8 bases between them. Germline CDR1 reads MNHEY; CDR2 reads SMNVEV (reference sequence). This CDR3 is 13 amino acids long.

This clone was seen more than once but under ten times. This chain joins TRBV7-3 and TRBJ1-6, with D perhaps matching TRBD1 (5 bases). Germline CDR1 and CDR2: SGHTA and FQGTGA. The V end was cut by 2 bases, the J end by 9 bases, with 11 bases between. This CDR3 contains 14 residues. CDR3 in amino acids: CASSLHQGGSPLHF. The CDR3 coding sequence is TGTGCCAGCAGCTTACACCAGGGAGGTTCACCCCTCCACTTT.

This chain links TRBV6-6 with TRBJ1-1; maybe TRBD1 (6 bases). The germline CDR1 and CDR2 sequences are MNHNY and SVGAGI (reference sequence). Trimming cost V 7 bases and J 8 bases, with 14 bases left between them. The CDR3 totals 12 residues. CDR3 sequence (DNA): TGTGCCAGCACCCGAGGACAGACCGAAGCTTTCTTT. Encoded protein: CASTRGQTEAFF.

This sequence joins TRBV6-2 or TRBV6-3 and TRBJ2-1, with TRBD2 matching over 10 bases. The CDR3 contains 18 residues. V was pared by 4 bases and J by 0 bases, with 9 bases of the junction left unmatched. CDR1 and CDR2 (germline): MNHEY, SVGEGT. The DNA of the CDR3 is TGTGCCAGCAGTTTTGACGTACTAGCGGGGAGCTCCTACAATGAGCAGTTCTTC. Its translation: CASSFDVLAGSSYNEQFF.